A single sample gave rise to the 20 T cell receptor beta chains below, sequenced in a study of T cell responses to AZD1222 COVID-19 vaccine. Sequenced by immunoSEQ multiplex PCR; TCRdb stores in-frame clones only, minus some. This table holds approximately 74,000 clones, over 80% found once. The specimen comprised peripheral blood, sampled on day 0 of AZD1222 vaccination. Source of these receptors: an adult in good health.

V is TRBV27 and J is TRBJ1-1; D unclear. Trimming pared 6 bases from V and 1 base from J, leaving 15 bases between. The CDR3 extends over 15 amino acids. CDR1 and CDR2 (germline): MNHEY, SMNVEV (reference sequence). The CDR3 sequence: CASSQIQTGNTEAFF. The CDR3 DNA sequence: TGTGCCAGCAGCCAAATTCAGACCGGGAACACTGAAGCTTTCTTT.

This chain connects TRBV29-1 to TRBJ2-1; D tentatively fits TRBD1 or TRBD2 (5 bases each). V dropped 7 bases and J dropped 4 bases, with 11 bases sitting between them. Germline loops: CDR1 SQVTM, CDR2 ANQGSEA. The CDR3 is 12 residues long. The CDR3 here is CSGGDGYNEQFF. CDR3 in DNA: TGCAGCGGTGGGGACGGTTACAATGAGCAGTTCTTC.

This chain connects TRBV10-1 to TRBJ2-2; 8 bases map to TRBD1. The trim removed 3 bases at V and 13 bases at J, leaving 7 bases unmatched. CDR1 and CDR2 from the germline V gene are WNHNN and SYGVQD (reference sequence). The CDR3 covers 13 residues. The CDR3 bases are TGCGCCAGCAGTGATACGGACAGGGAAGGGCTGTTTTTT. Translating gives CASSDTDREGLFF.

This chain uses TRBV7-3 with TRBJ1-1; the match to TRBD1 covers 8 bases. The CDR3 contains 14 residues. V gave up 5 bases and J gave up 1 base; unmatched junction bases: 3. Germline V lookup: CDR1 SGHTA, CDR2 FQGTGA. This chain's CDR3 is CASSRGQGNTEAFF. The CDR3 DNA reads TGTGCCAGCAGCCGAGGACAGGGGAACACTGAAGCTTTCTTT.

The chain couples TRBV5-4 to TRBJ2-2; D might be TRBD1 (5 bases). Trimming shortened V by 5 bases and J by 9 bases, and 11 bases separated the two germline ends. CDR3 length: 12 residues. Looked up from germline, CDR1 is SGHNT and CDR2 is YYREEE (reference sequence). CDR3 region: CASSLGARELFF. CDR3 in DNA: TGTGCCAGCAGTTTAGGGGCACGGGAGCTGTTTTTT.

V gene TRBV19 combines with J gene TRBJ1-5, with TRBD1 matching 7 bases. V was pared by 7 bases and J by 7 bases, with 10 bases of the junction left unmatched. CDR3 length: 14 residues. CDR1 is LNHDA, CDR2 SQIVND, per germline (reference sequence). The CDR3: CASKPGGGVQPQHF. DNA for the CDR3: TGTGCCAGTAAACCAGGGGGGGGCGTGCAGCCCCAGCATTTT.

This clone was seen more than once but under ten times. The rearrangement links TRBV19 to TRBJ2-5; 8 positions match TRBD2. The junction had 6 bases not matched to a gene; V was cut back by 6 bases and J by 0 bases. Germline V lookup: CDR1 LNHDA, CDR2 SQIVND (reference sequence). The CDR3 has 15 amino acids. The CDR3 nucleotides are TGTGCCAGTAGAGGGCGGGGGGCTTACCAAGAGACCCAGTACTTC. It translates to CASRGRGAYQETQYF.

The chain carries TRBV6-5 and TRBJ1-1; 7 bases map to TRBD1. Germline V lookup: CDR1 MNHEY, CDR2 SVGAGI. After removal of 2 bases from V and 3 bases from J, the junction contained 0 bases not matched to a gene. There are 13 residues in the CDR3. CDR3 loop: CASSYGTDTEAFF. Written as DNA, the CDR3 is TGTGCCAGCAGTTACGGGACAGACACTGAAGCTTTCTTT.

This chain links TRBV7-2 with TRBJ2-1; D not resolved. Trimming pared 3 bases from V and 2 bases from J, leaving 8 bases between. This CDR3 region has 14 residues. Per germline, CDR1 SGHTA and CDR2 FQGNSA. The CDR3 DNA is TGTGCCAGCAGCTTGCATACCACCTACAATGAGCAGTTCTTC. Its translation: CASSLHTTYNEQFF.

J is TRBJ2-6 and V is TRBV27; D is tentatively TRBD1 or TRBD2 (5 bases each). Trimming left V 5 bases short and J 0 bases short, with 20 bases between. The CDR3 runs 19 residues. CDR1 and CDR2 from the germline V gene are MNHEY and SMNVEV (reference sequence). DNA of the CDR3: TGTGCCAGCAGTCTCCTCCCCGGGGCCGCTGTCTCTGGGGCCAACGTCCTGACTTTC. This codes for CASSLLPGAAVSGANVLTF.

This clone has a single count. The chain recombines TRBV5-4 with TRBJ2-1; a possible D gene is TRBD2 (6 bases). Trimming left V 4 bases short and J 0 bases short, with 14 bases between. The length of the CDR3 is 16 residues. The V gene's germline CDR1 is SGHNT and CDR2 YYREEE (reference sequence). CDR3 DNA: TGTGCCAGCAGCAGAACCGGGGGTCTCTCCTACAATGAGCAGTTCTTC. This gives the protein CASSRTGGLSYNEQFF.

The gene calls are TRBV9 and TRBJ2-2; a weak D match, TRBD1 (6 bases). V lost 3 bases to trimming and J lost 4 bases, with 10 bases between them. CDR1 is SGDLS, CDR2 YYNGEE, per germline. The CDR3 runs 14 residues. The CDR3, as DNA: TGTGCCAGCAGCGGGGACACATCCACCGGGGAGCTGTTTTTT. Translating it yields CASSGDTSTGELFF.

This clone was seen once. V is TRBV7-2 and J is TRBJ1-1, with no clear D. Trimming took off 2 bases at V and 2 bases at J, with 15 bases between the two ends. The CDR3 is 16 residues long. Germline CDR1 SGHTA, CDR2 FQGNSA. CDR3 residues: CASSLRFRSQNTEAFF. The CDR3, as DNA: TGTGCCAGCAGCTTACGGTTCCGTTCCCAAAACACTGAAGCTTTCTTT.

The J gene is TRBJ2-1, the V gene TRBV24-1; tentative D call: TRBD1 (6 bases). This CDR3 contains 15 residues. V was cut by 2 bases and J by 6 bases, with 13 bases left in between. Germline loops: CDR1 KGHDR, CDR2 SFDVKD. The CDR3 DNA sequence: TGTGCCACCAGTGATTCCAGGGGCTCGGGCAATGAGCAGTTCTTC. Translated, it gives CATSDSRGSGNEQFF.

This clone was found many times. The gene calls are TRBV6-5 and TRBJ1-1, with D uncertain. Trimming took off 6 bases at V and 1 base at J, with 9 bases between the two ends. The CDR3 runs 13 residues. Germline-derived CDR1 and CDR2 are MNHEY and SVGAGI. This CDR3 reads CASRAGPNTEAFF. In DNA form, the CDR3 reads TGTGCCAGCAGGGCAGGTCCGAACACTGAAGCTTTCTTT.

The V and J genes are TRBV5-1 and TRBJ1-1; 7 positions match TRBD1. V shed 1 base and J 3 bases; nucleotides not matched to a gene: 3. This CDR3 spans 14 amino acids. Germline CDR1 reads SGHRS; CDR2 reads YFSETQ. The CDR3 DNA is TGCGCCAGCAGCTTGCGGACAGGTGACACTGAAGCTTTCTTT. It is translated as CASSLRTGDTEAFF.

This clone was counted a few times. This chain uses TRBV20-1 with TRBJ2-1; TRBD2 matches 7 bases. The CDR3 covers 11 residues. Germline lookup yields CDR1 DFQATT and CDR2 SNEGSKA (reference sequence). The CDR3 loop is CSGHTGRAQFF. In nucleotides, the CDR3 is TGCAGCGGTCATACTGGGAGGGCTCAGTTCTTC.

Written as DNA, the CDR3 is TGTGCCAGCAGCCCGACTAGCGGAGCCGCAGATACGCAGTATTTT. Translated, it gives CASSPTSGAADTQYF. The rearrangement links TRBV7-6 to TRBJ2-3, with TRBD2 matching 9 bases. Germline V gene lookup returns CDR1 SGHVS and CDR2 FNYEAQ. Trimming took 5 bases from V and 4 from J; bases not matched to a gene: 7. This CDR3 has 15 amino acids.

This chain links TRBV7-2 with TRBJ1-4; D is possibly TRBD1 (6 bases). In germline, CDR1 is SGHTA, CDR2 FQGNSA. The germline V and J ends were trimmed by 0 bases and 8 bases, with 10 bases remaining between them. The CDR3 is 14 residues long. CDR3 amino acids: CASSLAQGKEKLFF. CDR3 coding DNA: TGTGCCAGCAGCTTAGCACAGGGAAAGGAAAAACTGTTTTTT. Full variable domain (outside the CDR3, taken from reference TRBV7-2 and TRBJ1-4): GAGVSQSPSNKVTEKGKDVELRCDPISGHTALYWYRQSLGQGLEFLIYFQGNSAPDKSGLPSDRFSAERTGGSVSTLTIQRTQQEDSAVYLCASSLAQGKEKLFFGSGTQLSVL.

The chain joins TRBV9 to TRBJ1-2; the D is unclear. The length of the CDR3 is 13 residues. Trimming removed 0 bases from V and 4 bases from J, with 7 bases in between. Germline assignment: CDR1 SGDLS and CDR2 YYNGEE. The CDR3 loop reads CASSVGSAYGYTF. DNA of the CDR3: TGTGCCAGCAGCGTAGGTTCAGCCTATGGCTACACCTTC.